This T cell receptor (beta chain) stems from a study of pediatric ulcerative colitis. About the study: Disease was pancolitis in over five and left-sided in two, histology-confirmed. Findings and caveats of the study: Compared with controls, ulcerative colitis showed greater blood-rectum clone sharing. In rectum, acute severe colitis had expanded clones and less diversity.

TCRdb's table, derived via immunoSEQ multiplex PCR, lists solely in-frame clones and lacks some. The data hold about 35,000 clones, with about 81% observed a single time. About this clone: What it binds is unknown.

The CDR3 runs to 14 residues. Germline V CDR1 and CDR2: SGHVS, FQNEAQ. Trimming cost V 2 bases and J 1 base, with 8 bases left between them. During colonoscopy, one to two rectal pinch biopsies were collected. No immunosuppressive drugs were given to ulcerative colitis patients before diagnostic colonoscopy. The origin of this receptor is a boy aged 5-17 years with mild ulcerative colitis. Sequenced material: gut tissue. J is TRBJ1-1 and V is TRBV7-8, with D tentatively TRBD1 (5 bases). The CDR3 is CASSLNQGNTEAFF. CDR3 in DNA: TGTGCCAGCAGCTTAAATCAGGGGAACACTGAAGCTTTCTTT.